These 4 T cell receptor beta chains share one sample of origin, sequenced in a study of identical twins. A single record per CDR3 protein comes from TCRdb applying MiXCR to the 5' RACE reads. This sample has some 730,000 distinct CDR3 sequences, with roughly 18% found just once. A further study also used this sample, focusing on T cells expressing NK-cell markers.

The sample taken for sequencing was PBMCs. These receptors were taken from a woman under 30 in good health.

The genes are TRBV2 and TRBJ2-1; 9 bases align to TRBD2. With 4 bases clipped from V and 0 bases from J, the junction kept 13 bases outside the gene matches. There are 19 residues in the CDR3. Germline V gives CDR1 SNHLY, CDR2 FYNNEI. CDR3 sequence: CASSGGVAGERISYNEQFF. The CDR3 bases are TGTGCCAGCAGTGGTGGGGTAGCGGGAGAACGAATCTCCTACAATGAGCAGTTCTTC.

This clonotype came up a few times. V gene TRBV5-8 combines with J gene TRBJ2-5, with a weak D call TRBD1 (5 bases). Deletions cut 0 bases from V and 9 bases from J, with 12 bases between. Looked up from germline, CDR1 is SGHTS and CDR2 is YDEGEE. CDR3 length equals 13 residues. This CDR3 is CASSLAGLLAQYF. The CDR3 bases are TGTGCCAGCAGCTTGGCAGGGCTTTTGGCCCAGTACTTC.

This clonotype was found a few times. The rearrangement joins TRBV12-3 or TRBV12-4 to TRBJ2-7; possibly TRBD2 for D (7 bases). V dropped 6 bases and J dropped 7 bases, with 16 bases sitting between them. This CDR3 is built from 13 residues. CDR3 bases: TGTGCCAGCAGGATTCGGGGGGCGCGTGAGCAGTACTTC. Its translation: CASRIRGAREQYF.

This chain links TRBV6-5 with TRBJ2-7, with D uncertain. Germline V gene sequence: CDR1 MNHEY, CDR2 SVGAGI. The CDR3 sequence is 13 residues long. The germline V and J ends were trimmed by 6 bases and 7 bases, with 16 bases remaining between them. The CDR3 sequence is CASSYTLYAEQYF. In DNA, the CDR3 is TGTGCCAGCAGCTACACACTATACGCAGAGCAGTACTTC.